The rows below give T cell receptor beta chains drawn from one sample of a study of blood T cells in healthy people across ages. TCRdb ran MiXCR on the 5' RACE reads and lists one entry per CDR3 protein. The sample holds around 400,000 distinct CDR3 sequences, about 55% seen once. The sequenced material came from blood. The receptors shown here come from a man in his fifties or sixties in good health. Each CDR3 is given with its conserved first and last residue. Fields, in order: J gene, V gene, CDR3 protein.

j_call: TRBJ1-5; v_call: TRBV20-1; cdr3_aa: CSARDSGRESQPQHF
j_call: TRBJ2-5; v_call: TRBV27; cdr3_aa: CASSRVERGTEQYF
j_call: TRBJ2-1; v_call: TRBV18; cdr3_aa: CASSPATGGAYNEQFF
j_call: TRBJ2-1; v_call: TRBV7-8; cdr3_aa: CASSPRSLAGNEQFF
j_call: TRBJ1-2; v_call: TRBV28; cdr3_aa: CATMANRVKGYTF
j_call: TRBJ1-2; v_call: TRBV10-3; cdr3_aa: CAISDPMAAEGGYTF
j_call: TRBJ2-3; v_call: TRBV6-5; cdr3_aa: CASSYSTLAGGDTQYF
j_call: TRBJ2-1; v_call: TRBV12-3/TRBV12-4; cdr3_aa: CASSAHGMFEQFF
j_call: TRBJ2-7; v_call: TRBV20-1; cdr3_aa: CSAIPSGTEMRSSSYEQYF
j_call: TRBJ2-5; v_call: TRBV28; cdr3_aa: CASSFPGRETQYF
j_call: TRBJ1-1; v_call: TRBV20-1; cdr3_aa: CSARRSALRTEAFF
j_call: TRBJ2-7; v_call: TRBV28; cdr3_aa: CASSNFGEQYF
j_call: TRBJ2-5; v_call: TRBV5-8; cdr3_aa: CASSALDQETQYF
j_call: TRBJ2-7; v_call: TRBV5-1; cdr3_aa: CASRVVGSYEQYF
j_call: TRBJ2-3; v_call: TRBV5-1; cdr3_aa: CASSRDRADTQYF
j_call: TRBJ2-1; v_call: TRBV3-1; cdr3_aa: CASSRLAGGLNEQFF
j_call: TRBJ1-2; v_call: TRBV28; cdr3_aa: CASSTPGEGKGGYTF
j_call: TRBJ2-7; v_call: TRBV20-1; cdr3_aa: CSASLWDRNTAEQYF
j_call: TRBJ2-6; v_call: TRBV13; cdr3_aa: CASSESHRGSGANVLTF
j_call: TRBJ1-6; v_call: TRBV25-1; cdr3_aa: CASSEGTGLTYNSPLHF
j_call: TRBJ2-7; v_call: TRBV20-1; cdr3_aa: CSASAGRSYEQYF
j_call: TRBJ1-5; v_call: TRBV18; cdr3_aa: CASSPNNQPQHF
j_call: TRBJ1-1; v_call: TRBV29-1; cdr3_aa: CSGQILEAFF
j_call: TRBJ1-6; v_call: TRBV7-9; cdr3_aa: CASSRMEAPLHF
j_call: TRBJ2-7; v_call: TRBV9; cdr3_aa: CASSDNLSEQYF
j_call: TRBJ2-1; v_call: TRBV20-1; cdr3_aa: CSATPGQGTNEQFF
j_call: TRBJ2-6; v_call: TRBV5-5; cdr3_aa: CASSDYRERSGANVLTF
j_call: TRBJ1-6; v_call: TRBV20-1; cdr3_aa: CSATLLGQASPLHF
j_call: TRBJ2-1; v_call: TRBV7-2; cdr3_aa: CASSLGGSGSSYNEQFF
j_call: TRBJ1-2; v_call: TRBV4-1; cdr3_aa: CASSNRDSRLSGYTF
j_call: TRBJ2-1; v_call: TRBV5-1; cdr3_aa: CASSHRRLADNEQFF
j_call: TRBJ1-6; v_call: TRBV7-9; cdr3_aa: CASSFYQGATLHF
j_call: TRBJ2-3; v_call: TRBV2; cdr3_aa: CASSELAGYTQYF
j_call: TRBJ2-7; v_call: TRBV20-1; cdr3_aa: CSAPQAIPPYEQYF
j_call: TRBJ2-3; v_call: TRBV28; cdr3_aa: CASSTRTGFSGQYF
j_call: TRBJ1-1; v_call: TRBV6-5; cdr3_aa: CASTRRQPGAFF
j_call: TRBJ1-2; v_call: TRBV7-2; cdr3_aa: CASTKPGQSYGYTF
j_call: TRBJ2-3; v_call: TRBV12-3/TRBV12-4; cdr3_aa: CASRIQGSTDTQYF
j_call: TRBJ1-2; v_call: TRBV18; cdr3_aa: CASSQTGPNGYTF
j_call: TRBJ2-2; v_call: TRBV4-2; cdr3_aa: CASSQDWGAGELFF
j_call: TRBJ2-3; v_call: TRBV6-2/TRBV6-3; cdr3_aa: CASVSRLRDTQYF
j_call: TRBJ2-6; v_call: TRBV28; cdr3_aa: CASSVRGIGANVLTF
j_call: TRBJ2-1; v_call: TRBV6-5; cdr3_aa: CASSLPNPSSYNEQFF
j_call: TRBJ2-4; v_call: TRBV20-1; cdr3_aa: CSAKPSWGQEQYF
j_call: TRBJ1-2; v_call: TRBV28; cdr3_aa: CASGFPLALDGYTF
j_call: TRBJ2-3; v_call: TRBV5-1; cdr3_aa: CASSWGSGTGPSDTQYF